This TCR beta chain originates from a study of blood T cell repertoires in COVID-19. Study-level information: T cells, B-cell-depleted T cells, or PBMCs supplied cDNA or gDNA.

Generated by immunoSEQ multiplex PCR, the TCRdb table keeps only in-frame clones and is missing some. Here the sample spans 300,000 to 450,000 clones, around 85% being singletons. The length of the CDR3 is 14 residues. Trimming took 5 bases from V and 6 from J; bases not matched to a gene: 6. Germline values: CDR1 LGHNT, CDR2 FRNRAP. Sequencing was done on a sample of peripheral blood. The origin of this receptor is a woman under 30 with acute or convalescent COVID-19. The chain couples TRBV12-5 to TRBJ1-5, with 8 bases aligning to TRBD1. The CDR3 sequence: CASGPRGLGQPQHF. The CDR3 region has the DNA TGTGCTAGTGGTCCCAGGGGGCTGGGTCAGCCCCAGCATTTT.